This T cell receptor beta chain was recovered during a study of blood T cell repertoires in COVID-19. As processed by the authors: Amplified reference gene primers provided the basis for estimating nucleated cell counts. Sequencing was performed with immunoSEQ multiplex PCR; in TCRdb, only in-frame clones are kept and a portion is missing. V, J and clone size are those of that table, while D and trimming were read from the DNA. In the table there are roughly 230,000 clones, 81% of which are singletons. CDR1 is SGHTA, CDR2 FQGNSA, per germline. The CDR3 has 13 residues. Trimming stripped 5 bases from V and 10 bases from J, with 17 bases between.

Source material: peripheral blood. The genes are TRBV7-2 and TRBJ1-1; no definite D call. The clonotype originates from a woman of 80 years or more with acute or convalescent COVID-19. The CDR3 DNA is TGTGCCAGCAGCATAATACCGGGGAAAGGAGCTTTCTTT. Encoded protein: CASSIIPGKGAFF. Drawing the rest from reference TRBV7-2 and TRBJ1-1, the complete variable domain is GAGVSQSPSNKVTEKGKDVELRCDPISGHTALYWYRQSLGQGLEFLIYFQGNSAPDKSGLPSDRFSAERTGGSVSTLTIQRTQQEDSAVYLCASSIIPGKGAFFGQGTRLTVV.